The text below deals with one T cell receptor beta chain. The table came from immunoSEQ multiplex PCR; TCRdb's copy has only in-frame clones and leaves some out. The table records approximately 59,000 clones, around 93% of them present only once. The CDR3 totals 15 residues. Per germline, CDR1 LNHDA and CDR2 SQIVND (reference sequence). Trimming removed 7 bases from V and 4 bases from J, with 19 bases in between. The data belong to a study of cytomegalovirus exposure and HLA in healthy donors. This rearrangement joins TRBV19 to TRBJ1-2; weak D call: TRBD1 (6 bases). The origin of this receptor is a woman aged 18-35 years in good health and CMV-seropositive. Specimen: PBMCs. The CDR3 nucleotides read TGTGCCAGTACCTTACCGGACAGCGCGGGCTATGGCTACACCTTC. Protein: CASTLPDSAGYGYTF.